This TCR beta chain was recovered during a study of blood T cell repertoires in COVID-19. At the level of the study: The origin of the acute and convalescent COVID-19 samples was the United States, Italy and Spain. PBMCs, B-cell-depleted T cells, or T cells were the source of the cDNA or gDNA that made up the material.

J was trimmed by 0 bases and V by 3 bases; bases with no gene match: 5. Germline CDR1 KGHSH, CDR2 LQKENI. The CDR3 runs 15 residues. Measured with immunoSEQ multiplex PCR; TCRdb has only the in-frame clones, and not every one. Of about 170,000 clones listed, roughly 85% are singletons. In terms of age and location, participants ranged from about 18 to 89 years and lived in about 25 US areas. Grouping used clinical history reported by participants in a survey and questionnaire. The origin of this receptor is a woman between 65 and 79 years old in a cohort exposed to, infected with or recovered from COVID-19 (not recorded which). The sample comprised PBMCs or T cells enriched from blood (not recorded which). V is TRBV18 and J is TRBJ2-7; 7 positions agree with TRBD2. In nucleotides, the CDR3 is TGTGCCAGCTCACCGAAGCGGGATAACTCCTACGAGCAGTACTTC. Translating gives CASSPKRDNSYEQYF.